A selection of T cell receptor beta chains follows, all from one sample in a study of blood T cell repertoires in COVID-19. Profiling relied on immunoSEQ multiplex PCR, and the TCRdb table lists in-frame clones only, not all of them. The table shows under 300,000 clones, with approximately 79% occurring only once. The material sequenced was peripheral blood. All receptors come from a woman in her 40s with active or convalescent COVID-19. Each CDR3 is given with its conserved first and last residue. A D gene is named only where the DNA matches it firmly. The size of a clone is reported for some rows only, either as once, few or many, or as a class for expanded clones.

v_call: TRBV11-2; d_call: .; j_call: TRBJ2-5; cdr3_length: 16; clone_size: .; cdr3_aa: CASSLAGRESQETQYF; cdr3_nt: TGTGCCAGCAGCTTAGCAGGGCGAGAGTCCCAAGAGACCCAGTACTTC
v_call: TRBV6-5; d_call: TRBD1; j_call: TRBJ1-6; cdr3_length: 15; clone_size: .; cdr3_aa: CASRGTGAYNSPLHF; cdr3_nt: TGTGCCAGCAGAGGTACAGGGGCCTATAATTCACCCCTCCACTTT
v_call: TRBV27; d_call: TRBD1; j_call: TRBJ2-3; cdr3_length: 16; clone_size: .; cdr3_aa: CASSFRGQGFTDTQYF; cdr3_nt: TGTGCCAGCAGTTTCCGCGGACAGGGATTTACAGATACGCAGTATTTT
v_call: TRBV15; d_call: .; j_call: TRBJ1-2; cdr3_length: 13; clone_size: .; cdr3_aa: CATSRGGLYGYTF; cdr3_nt: TGTGCCACCAGCAGAGGGGGGCTTTATGGCTACACCTTC
v_call: TRBV29-1; d_call: TRBD1; j_call: TRBJ2-7; cdr3_length: 12; clone_size: .; cdr3_aa: CSVEQGAGEQYF; cdr3_nt: TGCAGCGTTGAACAGGGGGCGGGCGAGCAGTACTTC
v_call: TRBV14; d_call: .; j_call: TRBJ2-1; cdr3_length: 15; clone_size: .; cdr3_aa: CASSQLPVYPNEQFF; cdr3_nt: TGTGCCAGCAGCCAACTTCCCGTCTACCCCAATGAGCAGTTCTTC
v_call: TRBV30; d_call: TRBD1; j_call: TRBJ1-6; cdr3_length: 14; clone_size: .; cdr3_aa: CAWSGGGRESPLHF; cdr3_nt: TGTGCCTGGAGTGGAGGGGGCCGGGAATCACCCCTCCACTTT
v_call: TRBV5-1; d_call: TRBD1; j_call: TRBJ1-4; cdr3_length: 14; clone_size: .; cdr3_aa: CASSLRDSREKLFF; cdr3_nt: TGCGCCAGCAGCCTACGGGACAGCCGCGAAAAACTGTTTTTT
v_call: TRBV12-5; d_call: .; j_call: TRBJ1-1; cdr3_length: 16; clone_size: few; cdr3_aa: CASGLVNLGQYTEAFF; cdr3_nt: TGTGCTAGTGGTTTGGTAAATTTAGGACAGTACACTGAAGCTTTCTTT
v_call: TRBV30; d_call: .; j_call: TRBJ1-1; cdr3_length: 13; clone_size: .; cdr3_aa: CAWRTGFNTEAFF; cdr3_nt: TGTGCCTGGAGAACGGGGTTTAACACTGAAGCTTTCTTT